Listed below are T cell receptor beta chains from one sample, sequenced in a study of OX40 agonist ivuxolimab in advanced cancers. Some clones are missing from TCRdb's copy, which holds only in-frame ones; the method was immunoSEQ multiplex PCR. The sample shows tens of thousands of clones, 84% of them seen only once. The sample consisted of CD4+ or CD8+ T cells sorted from blood, taken in a trial of the OX40 agonist ivuxolimab. These receptor sequences come from an adult with an advanced solid tumor such as melanoma, head and neck, liver or kidney cancer. Both conserved end residues are part of each CDR3. D genes are given only for firm matches. Part of the rows lack a size; the others show once, few, many or a class for expanded clones.

TRBJ2-2,.,TRBV19,.,CASSPVVRGGNTGELFF,TGTGCCAGTAGTCCGGTGGTTAGAGGGGGTAACACCGGGGAGCTGTTTTTT
TRBJ1-2,once,TRBV7-2,.,CASSLGSGRKGYTF,TGTGCCAGCAGCTTAGGGTCAGGGCGCAAGGGCTACACCTTC
TRBJ1-2,.,TRBV18,TRBD1,CASSPSPGTGNIKADGYTF,TGTGCCAGCTCACCTTCACCCGGGACAGGAAATATAAAAGCGGATGGCTACACCTTC
TRBJ2-3,.,TRBV27,TRBD2,CASSFSSGEYTDTQYF,TGTGCCAGCAGTTTTAGTAGCGGGGAGTACACAGATACGCAGTATTTT
TRBJ1-2,few,TRBV11-1,.,CASSPTGNYDYTF,TGTGCCAGCAGCCCGACGGGGAACTATGACTACACCTTC
TRBJ2-5,.,TRBV9,.,CASSEVTSPGETQYF,TGTGCCAGCAGCGAAGTGACATCCCCCGGGGAGACCCAGTACTTC
TRBJ1-2,few,TRBV29-1,.,CSVVAFISGGYTF,TGCAGCGTTGTTGCTTTTATATCGGGTGGCTACACCTTC
TRBJ1-2,.,TRBV27,.,CASSPRGVYGYTF,TGTGCCAGCAGTCCCCGGGGGGTTTATGGCTACACCTTC
TRBJ1-1,.,TRBV11-2,TRBD1,CASSLWGTGDTEAFF,TGTGCCAGCAGCTTATGGGGGACAGGGGACACTGAAGCTTTCTTT
TRBJ2-7,.,TRBV5-6,.,CASSDQATYEQYF,TGTGCCAGCAGCGACCAGGCTACCTACGAGCAGTACTTC
TRBJ1-1,once,TRBV5-1,TRBD1,CASSTGQGGSEAFF,TGCGCCAGCAGCACCGGACAGGGGGGCTCTGAAGCTTTCTTT
TRBJ2-7,.,TRBV27,.,CASSSGSAGTLEQYF,TGTGCCAGCAGTTCGGGGTCGGCAGGGACTCTCGAGCAGTACTTC
TRBJ1-1,.,TRBV11-2,.,CASSLYQYGGVTEAFF,TGTGCCAGCAGCTTATATCAATACGGGGGGGTCACTGAAGCTTTCTTT
TRBJ1-1,.,TRBV2,.,CASSVGRMNTEAFF,TGTGCCAGCAGTGTGGGACGGATGAACACTGAAGCTTTCTTT
TRBJ1-2,once,TRBV10-3,.,CATQRHREEDGYTF,TGTGCCACACAACGCCACAGGGAAGAGGACGGCTACACCTTC
TRBJ1-2,.,TRBV5-6,.,CASSLRSGSNNYGYTF,TGTGCCAGCAGCTTGAGGTCCGGTTCAAATAACTATGGCTACACCTTC
TRBJ1-2,.,TRBV4-3,TRBD1,CASSQAMIRTGRTYGYTF,TGCGCCAGCAGCCAAGCTATGATCAGGACAGGGAGAACTTATGGCTACACCTTC
TRBJ2-7,.,TRBV5-1,.,CASSPQTYEQYF,TGCGCCAGCAGCCCCCAAACCTACGAGCAGTACTTC
TRBJ1-5,.,TRBV19,.,CASSIDDYSNQPQHF,TGTGCCAGTAGTATAGACGACTATAGCAATCAGCCCCAGCATTTT
TRBJ1-6,.,TRBV18,.,CASSPRGRSGSSSYNSPLHF,TGTGCCAGCTCCCCCCGCGGGAGGTCTGGGTCTAGCTCCTATAATTCACCCCTCCACTTT
TRBJ1-5,.,TRBV29-1,.,CSVVLGASRDQPQHF,TGCAGCGTTGTACTCGGAGCTAGTCGGGATCAGCCCCAGCATTTT
TRBJ2-2,.,TRBV5-1,.,CASRDRMNTGELFF,TGCGCCAGCAGGGATCGGATGAACACCGGGGAGCTGTTTTTT
TRBJ1-4,.,TRBV6-5,TRBD1,CASSYPTGEVEKLFF,TGTGCCAGCAGTTACCCGACAGGGGAGGTTGAAAAACTGTTTTTT
TRBJ1-1,.,TRBV6-5,.,CASSPKWRTEAFF,TGTGCCAGCAGCCCGAAATGGAGAACTGAAGCTTTCTTT
TRBJ1-4,.,TRBV5-1,.,CASSLSGDTEKLFF,TGCGCCAGCAGCTTGTCCGGGGACACAGAAAAACTGTTTTTT
TRBJ1-2,few,TRBV6-1,.,CASTPSENYGYTF,TGTGCCAGCACCCCCAGCGAAAACTATGGCTACACCTTC
TRBJ2-7,.,TRBV9,TRBD1,CASSLQGLSLSEQYF,TGTGCCAGCAGCTTACAGGGGTTATCCTTGAGCGAGCAGTACTTC
TRBJ1-2,.,TRBV27,TRBD1,CASSRGGEFGGYTF,TGTGCCAGCAGCAGGGGGGGCGAATTTGGGGGCTACACCTTC
TRBJ2-7,.,TRBV19,TRBD2,CASTPAASSGGFYEQYF,TGTGCCAGTACCCCCGCGGCTTCTAGCGGGGGGTTTTACGAGCAGTACTTC
TRBJ1-6,.,TRBV7-6,.,CASSPQASSYNSPLHF,TGTGCCAGCAGCCCCCAAGCGAGCTCCTATAATTCACCCCTCCACTTT
TRBJ1-5,.,TRBV18,.,CASSPRGADQPQHF,TGTGCCAGCTCACCACGGGGCGCAGATCAGCCCCAGCATTTT
TRBJ1-6,.,TRBV7-3,.,CASSLMAGVNSPLHF,TGTGCCAGCAGCTTAATGGCAGGGGTTAATTCACCCCTCCACTTT
TRBJ2-2,few,TRBV7-3,.,CASSLLGESAGELFF,TGTGCCAGCAGCTTACTAGGGGAGTCGGCCGGGGAGCTGTTTTTT
TRBJ1-2,.,TRBV5-1,TRBD1,CASSRGQGAIYTF,TGCGCCAGCAGCCGGGGACAGGGGGCTATCTACACCTTC
TRBJ2-1,.,TRBV18,TRBD1,CASSEGQGIYNEQFF,TGTGCCAGCTCAGAGGGACAGGGGATATACAATGAGCAGTTCTTC
TRBJ2-5,.,TRBV7-2,.,CASSSRQEETQYF,TGTGCCAGCAGCTCTCGACAGGAAGAGACCCAGTACTTC
TRBJ1-2,.,TRBV2,TRBD1,CATLLTGVGGYTF,TGTGCCACCTTACTGACAGGGGTGGGGGGCTACACCTTC
TRBJ1-4,.,TRBV7-9,.,CASTPESNEKLFF,TGTGCCAGCACCCCAGAGTCTAATGAAAAACTGTTTTTT
TRBJ2-5,.,TRBV2,.,CASSEWRMETQYF,TGTGCCAGCAGTGAATGGCGGATGGAGACCCAGTACTTC
TRBJ2-1,.,TRBV18,TRBD1,CASSRGTGDNEQFF,TGTGCCAGCTCACGCGGGACAGGGGACAATGAGCAGTTCTTC
TRBJ2-1,.,TRBV6-1,TRBD2,CASSVSGGVYNEQFF,TGTGCCAGCAGCGTTAGCGGGGGGGTTTACAATGAGCAGTTCTTC
TRBJ2-2,.,TRBV2,TRBD2,CASIYGGATGELFF,TGTGCCAGCATTTACGGGGGGGCCACCGGGGAGCTGTTTTTT
TRBJ1-5,few,TRBV7-9,TRBD1,CASSLTGLNQPQHF,TGTGCCAGCAGCTTGACAGGGTTGAATCAGCCCCAGCATTTT
TRBJ2-7,.,TRBV4-1,.,CASSQAFRGEQYF,TGCGCCAGCAGCCAAGCTTTCCGGGGAGAGCAGTACTTC
TRBJ1-3,.,TRBV6-1,.,CASSEVGSPRNTIYF,TGTGCCAGCAGTGAAGTAGGGTCCCCTAGAAACACCATATATTTT
TRBJ2-2,.,TRBV27,.,CASSRRGTGELFF,TGTGCCAGCAGTAGGCGCGGAACCGGGGAGCTGTTTTTT